This record covers a single TCR beta chain. The sample holds many counts of this clonotype. Its specific antigen is unknown. No base-level quality is on record; no much larger clone is a single base apart. Ophthalmopathy patients had moderately to severely active disease, Clinical Activity Score of at least 3, NOSPECS grade of at least 4, and disease duration under 3 months. Anyone with other autoimmune diseases, uncontrolled infections, pregnancy or lactation was excluded from the study. Clinical symptoms, serum thyroxine, TRAb, thyroid ultrasound and orbital computed tomography formed the basis of the diagnosis. PBMCs were isolated from about 9.2 ml of fresh peripheral blood by Ficoll-Paque density gradient centrifugation. Total RNA was extracted using Trizol reagent, and RNA quality was checked on an Agilent 2100 Bioanalyzer. V is shortened by 2 bases, J by 7 bases, and the region joining them spans 20 bases. Including cysteine and phenylalanine, the CDR3 has 16 amino acids. CDR3 DNA is the only sequence kept; it has 48 bases, read in frame from the first base. The germline V gene (reference sequence) yields MNHEY for CDR1 and SMNVEV for CDR2.

For repertoire sequencing, the TCR beta CDR3 regions were amplified from RNA transcripts. A first-round RT-PCR used HTBI primers with the Qiagen OneStep RT-PCR kit, followed by a second-round multiplex PCR, size selection and purification. Sequencing of the libraries was carried out on an Illumina HiSeq2000 in paired-end mode with 100 bp reads. On the study's bioinformatics: SOAPnuke was used to process the reads, removing any read that contained adapters or uncalled bases, had a mean Phred below 15, or lacked an exact match to the constant primer or identifier. COPE v1.2.5 was used to merge high-quality paired reads. Clonotypes were defined as unique nucleotide sequences and were aligned to IMGT TRB V, D and J references using MiTCR v1.1. The analysis was limited to V-J combinations with a frequency above 0.0001, which together covered 99.2% of the repertoires. For each V-J combination, a TCR clonal expansion and chaos score was defined as F50 clonal expansion divided by the chaos observed in the TCRdist matrix. Welch's t-statistics and random forest were used to reduce features to some 13 V-J combinations, which were fed into a naive Bayes classifier. The Morisita-Horn index was used to measure how similar the thyroid and blood repertoires were. TCRdb handled the public reads itself, with Q25 trimming in fastp and clone calling in MiXCR, and kept productive beta chains. Rows are unified per CDR3 protein, each entry keeping the most common DNA and genes. The V and J calls reflect TCRdb's pipeline rather than the authors' work. The sample includes some 200,000 distinct CDR3 sequences, with about 32% observed a single time. The top ten constitute 9.1% of the sample.

This record belongs to a study of Graves' ophthalmopathy and Graves' hyperthyroidism (dated 2018 in TCRdb). Study-level background: Peripheral blood was collected at initial diagnosis, prior to any treatment. The study used signatures of the TCR beta repertoire to tell Graves' ophthalmopathy apart from Graves' hyperthyroidism and to predict which patients would progress to ophthalmopathy. To explore V-J signatures that distinguish ophthalmopathy from hyperthyroidism, a discovery set of about a hundred patients was enrolled, made up of roughly 41 with ophthalmopathy and 55 to 65 with stable hyperthyroidism. Following sample collection, hyperthyroidism patients were given methimazole at a starting dose of 30 mg daily, and ophthalmopathy patients were given high-dose intravenous methylprednisolone. In more than 5 hyperthyroidism patients, the T-cell repertoire of thyroid tissue was compared with the T-cell repertoire of blood. In total, 120 to 150 blood samples were TCR-sequenced: approximately 42 ophthalmopathy, some 75 hyperthyroidism and some 17 hyperthyroidism-to-ophthalmopathy patients. The approximately 100 discovery patients were randomly divided into training and test sets at a 7:3 ratio. An independent validation cohort was composed of some 19 hyperthyroidism patients and approximately 15 patients who later progressed from hyperthyroidism to ophthalmopathy.

Study-wide conclusions, independent of this receptor: Most of the expanded thyroid clonotypes with a frequency above 0.001 were also detected in blood, and it was suggested that the thyroid immune response may be reflected by blood repertoires. In validation, the model predicted ophthalmopathy progression with 55% to 71% sensitivity and around 72% specificity; 12 predicted patients were CT-confirmed with GO in a median of roughly 6.8 months. In cross-validation, the 13-signature model distinguished ophthalmopathy from stable hyperthyroidism with 87.88% sensitivity and 81% to 82% specificity, while in the test set the corresponding values were about 80% and 75%. No statistical method was used to set the sample size in advance, and the investigators knew which group each participant was assigned to.

Sequenced input: peripheral blood. The V gene is TRBV27 and the J gene is TRBJ1-2; TRBD1 might be the D gene, on 6 matching bases. This sequence was found in a middle-aged man with Graves' ophthalmopathy. Donor details come from another sample of the same person, matched by shared clones. This receptor has the CDR3 CASSLGSWQGRSGYTF. The DNA sequence follows: TGTGCCAGCAGTTTAGGATCCTGGCAGGGGCGAAGTGGCTACACCTTC.